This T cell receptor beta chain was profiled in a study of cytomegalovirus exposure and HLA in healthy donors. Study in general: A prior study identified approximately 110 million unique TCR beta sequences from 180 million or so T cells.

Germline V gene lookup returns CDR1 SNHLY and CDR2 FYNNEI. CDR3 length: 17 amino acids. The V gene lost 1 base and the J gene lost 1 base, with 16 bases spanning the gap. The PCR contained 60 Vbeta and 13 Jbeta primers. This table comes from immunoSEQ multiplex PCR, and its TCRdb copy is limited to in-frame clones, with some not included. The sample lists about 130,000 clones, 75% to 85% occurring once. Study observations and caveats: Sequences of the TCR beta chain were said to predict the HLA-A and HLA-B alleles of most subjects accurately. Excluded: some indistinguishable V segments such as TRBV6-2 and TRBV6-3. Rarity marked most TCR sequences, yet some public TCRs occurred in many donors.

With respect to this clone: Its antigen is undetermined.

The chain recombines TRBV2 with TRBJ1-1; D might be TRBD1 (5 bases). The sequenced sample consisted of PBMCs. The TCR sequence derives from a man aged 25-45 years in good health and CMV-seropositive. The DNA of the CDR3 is TGTGCCAGCAGTGAAGGGGTAGTCGGGGGGGGGAACACTGAAGCTTTCTTT. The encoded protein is CASSEGVVGGGNTEAFF.